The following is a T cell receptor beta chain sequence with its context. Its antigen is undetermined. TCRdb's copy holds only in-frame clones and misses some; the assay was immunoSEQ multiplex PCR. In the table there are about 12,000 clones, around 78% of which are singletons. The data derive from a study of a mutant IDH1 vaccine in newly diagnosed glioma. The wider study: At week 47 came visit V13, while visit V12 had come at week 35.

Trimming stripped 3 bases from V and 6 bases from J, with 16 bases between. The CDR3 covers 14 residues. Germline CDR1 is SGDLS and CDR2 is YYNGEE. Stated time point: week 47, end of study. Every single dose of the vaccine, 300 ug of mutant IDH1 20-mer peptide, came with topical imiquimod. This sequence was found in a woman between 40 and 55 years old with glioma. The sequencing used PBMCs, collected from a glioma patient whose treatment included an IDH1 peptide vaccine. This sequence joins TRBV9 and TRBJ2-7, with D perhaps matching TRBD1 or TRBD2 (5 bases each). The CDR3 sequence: CASSGGTAGGEQYF. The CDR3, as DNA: TGTGCCAGCAGCGGGGGGACGGCTGGAGGCGAGCAGTACTTC.